Below are 6 T cell receptor beta chains sequenced from a single sample in a study of spatial heterogeneity in lung cancer. MiXCR, run by TCRdb on the 5' RACE reads, gives a single entry per CDR3 protein. Among several thousand distinct CDR3 sequences listed, almost 8.5% were seen once. The time point: sample taken at primary tumor resection. These receptors lack a known antigen. Regarding the study as a whole: Mutation counts in tumors were tracked by counts of expanded intratumoral alpha and beta TCRs.

The sample here was lung tumor tissue, taken at surgery. These receptors originate from a male donor with early-stage non-small cell lung cancer.

This clonotype rates as medium-sized (0.01 to 0.1%). A library made for alpha chains picked up this beta chain off target, so its size means little. The V gene is TRBV6-2 or TRBV6-3, the J gene TRBJ2-3; D might be TRBD1 (5 bases). The V end was cut by 6 bases, the J end by 2 bases, with 12 bases between. CDR1 and CDR2 from the germline V gene are MNHEY and SVGEGT. The CDR3 extends over 14 amino acids. The CDR3: CASSHPTDTDTQYF. The CDR3 region has the DNA TGTGCCAGCAGCCACCCGACAGACACAGATACGCAGTATTTT.

By its share, this clonotype is medium-sized. Little can be read into the size of this beta chain, an off-target read in a library designed for alpha chains. The chain joins TRBV29-1 to TRBJ1-2; D is perhaps TRBD1 (5 bases). Germline CDR1 SQVTM, CDR2 ANQGSEA. The CDR3 is made up of 13 amino acids. The V gene lost 0 bases and the J gene lost 7 bases, with 12 bases spanning the gap. DNA for the CDR3: TGCAGCGTTGAAGACCCGGGACTGCGTGGCTACACCTTC. Translation gives CSVEDPGLRGYTF. The full variable domain, rest sourced from reference TRBV29-1 and TRBJ1-2, is SAVISQKPSRDICQRGTSLTIQCQVDSQVTMMFWYRQQPGQSLTLIATANQGSEATYESGFVIDKFPISRPNLTFSTLTVSNMSPEDSSIYLCSVEDPGLRGYTFGSGTRLTVV.

This clonotype was counted only a few times. This beta chain is an off-target read within a library intended for alpha chains, so its frequency means little. This chain links TRBV29-1 with TRBJ1-2; no reliable D call. This CDR3 is built from 13 residues. In germline, CDR1 is SQVTM, CDR2 ANQGSEA. The V gene lost 1 base and the J gene lost 3 bases, with 9 bases spanning the gap. In DNA form, the CDR3 reads TGCAGCGTTGAAGTCGCGGTTTACTATGGCTACACCTTC. Its translation is CSVEVAVYYGYTF. Based on the CDR3 plus reference TRBV29-1 and TRBJ1-2, the full variable domain is SAVISQKPSRDICQRGTSLTIQCQVDSQVTMMFWYRQQPGQSLTLIATANQGSEATYESGFVIDKFPISRPNLTFSTLTVSNMSPEDSSIYLCSVEVAVYYGYTFGSGTRLTVV.

This clonotype was counted many times. This beta chain is a stray read from a library made for alpha chains; its abundance is not meaningful. The rearrangement links TRBV7-2 to TRBJ1-4; D not certain. The CDR3 runs 15 residues. V was trimmed by 2 bases and J by 6 bases, leaving 13 bases between them. In germline, CDR1 is SGHTA, CDR2 FQGNSA. The CDR3 loop is CASSLSGRWDEKLFF. The CDR3 DNA reads as TGTGCCAGCAGCTTATCCGGTCGATGGGATGAAAAACTGTTTTTT.

This clonotype was seen ten or more times. This beta chain represents an off-target read in a library built for alpha chains; its size is of limited meaning. This sequence joins TRBV5-1 and TRBJ2-5; D is perhaps TRBD1 or TRBD2 (5 bases each). There are 15 residues in the CDR3. V was shortened by 4 bases and J by 4 bases, with 17 bases between the two germline ends. The germline gives CDR1 SGHRS, CDR2 YFSETQ. The CDR3 here is CASSGSGTRGETQYF. The DNA for the CDR3 is TGCGCCAGCAGCGGTTCTGGGACCCGCGGAGAGACCCAGTACTTC.

This clonotype occurred a few times. The library was prepared for alpha chains; this beta chain is a stray read, so its frequency means little. V gene TRBV5-4 combines with J gene TRBJ2-7; TRBD1 matches 9 bases. Germline V gene data show CDR1 as SGHNT and CDR2 as YYREEE (reference sequence). J was trimmed by 7 bases and V by 4 bases; bases with no gene match: 9. The CDR3 has 14 amino acids. For the CDR3, the DNA is TGTGCCAGCAGCCGGGACAGGGTTCTGTATGAGCAGTACTTC. It yields the protein CASSRDRVLYEQYF.